The clone carrying this T cell receptor (beta chain) was found many times. These data come from a study of CD8 T cells in ankylosing spondylitis. The CDR3 is 15 amino acids. CDR1 and CDR2 from the germline V gene are LGHNA and YNFKEQ. Trimming removed 0 bases from V and 7 bases from J, with 15 bases in between. MiXCR, applied by TCRdb to the 5' RACE reads, yields one record per CDR3 protein. The table includes around 180,000 distinct CDR3 sequences, roughly 13% detected once. The chain employs TRBV4-2 and TRBJ1-1; no clear D. The receptor was isolated from a female donor with ankylosing spondylitis or in good health (not recorded which). Sequenced input: blood, either unsorted or a sorted T cell fraction (not recorded which). The CDR3 sequence is CASSQESGVMGEAFF. As DNA, the CDR3 is TGTGCCAGCAGCCAAGAGAGCGGCGTGATGGGTGAAGCTTTCTTT.